The 9 T cell receptor beta chains below come from one sample, sequenced in a study of shared clonotypes between healthy human individuals. The naive CD8 fraction comprised CD45RO-negative cells positively selected for CCR7 and excluded terminally differentiated effector memory CD45RA+ cells. The table came from immunoSEQ multiplex PCR; TCRdb's copy has only in-frame clones and leaves some out. In the table there are 2 million to 2.5 million clones, over 85% of which are singletons. Sequencing input: naive CD8+ T cells sorted from blood. These receptors all come from a man aged 18 to 35 in good health.

The chain is built from TRBV7-9 and TRBJ1-4, with a weak D call TRBD1 (5 bases). This CDR3 region has 15 residues. Germline V lookup: CDR1 SEHNR, CDR2 FQNEAQ (reference sequence). Trimming pared 3 bases from V and 0 bases from J, leaving 8 bases between. The CDR3 sequence is CASSFGAATNEKLFF. CDR3 in DNA: TGTGCCAGCAGCTTCGGGGCCGCAACTAATGAAAAACTGTTTTTT. Using reference TRBV7-9 and TRBJ1-4 for the parts outside the CDR3, the full variable domain is DTGVSQNPRHKITKRGQNVTFRCDPISEHNRLYWYRQTLGQGPEFLTYFQNEAQLEKSRLLSDRFSAERPKGSFSTLEIQRTEQGDSAMYLCASSFGAATNEKLFFGSGTQLSVL.

The table lists this clone with a count of one. Other DNA sequences in this specimen translate into the identical CDR3. For the CDR3, the DNA is TGTGCCAGCAGTTTAGGCGCAGGGGATACCGGGGAGCTGTTTTTT. Residues: CASSLGAGDTGELFF. The chain is built from TRBV27 and TRBJ2-2; D is perhaps TRBD1 (6 bases). The CDR3 sequence is 15 residues long. V lost 2 bases, J lost 5 bases, and 12 bases lay in between. CDR1 is MNHEY, CDR2 SMNVEV, per germline (reference sequence).

This clone has just a few counts. The chain carries TRBV9 and TRBJ1-2; tentatively, D is TRBD1 (6 bases). Germline-derived CDR1 and CDR2 are SGDLS and YYNGEE. This CDR3 region has 13 residues. The V gene lost 3 bases and the J gene lost 8 bases, with 14 bases spanning the gap. The CDR3 bases are TGTGCCAGCAGCGCGGAGGGGGTCGTGGGCTACACCTTC. It is translated as CASSAEGVVGYTF.

The rearrangement joins TRBV7-6 to TRBJ2-7; the match to TRBD1 covers 7 bases. The junction had 6 bases not matched to a gene; V was cut back by 1 base and J by 3 bases. This CDR3 has 15 amino acids. Germline V lookup: CDR1 SGHVS, CDR2 FNYEAQ. CDR3 in amino acids: CASSLGQGLGYEQYF. In DNA, the CDR3 is TGTGCCAGCAGCTTAGGACAGGGTCTTGGCTACGAGCAGTACTTC. Together with reference TRBV7-6 and TRBJ2-7, the CDR3 gives the full variable domain: GAGVSQSPRYKVTKRGQDVALRCDPISGHVSLYWYRQALGQGPEFLTYFNYEAQQDKSGLPNDRFSAERPEGSISTLTIQRTEQRDSAMYRCASSLGQGLGYEQYFGPGTRLTVT.

J is TRBJ1-2 and V is TRBV6-5, with D maybe TRBD1 (5 bases). Trimming shortened V by 5 bases and J by 1 base, and 11 bases separated the two germline ends. Germline V gene lookup returns CDR1 MNHEY and CDR2 SVGAGI. This CDR3 region has 14 residues. As DNA, the CDR3 is TGTGCCAGCAGTAACCGGGACGGTAACTATGGCTACACCTTC. Protein sequence: CASSNRDGNYGYTF.

The rearrangement links TRBV19 to TRBJ1-1; 7 bases are shared with TRBD1. The CDR3 is made up of 14 amino acids. V lost 2 bases and J lost 3; bases outside the gene matches: 3. CDR1 is LNHDA, CDR2 SQIVND, per germline (reference sequence). The CDR3 region is CASSITTGHTEAFF. The CDR3, as DNA: TGTGCCAGTAGTATAACGACAGGGCACACTGAAGCTTTCTTT.

The CDR3 sequence: CSVVWGIAGELFF. The CDR3 bases are TGCAGCGTTGTCTGGGGTATCGCCGGGGAGCTGTTTTTT. The chain couples TRBV29-1 to TRBJ2-2, with D hard to call. This CDR3 contains 13 residues. Trimming took off 4 bases at V and 6 bases at J, with 12 bases between the two ends. Per the germline V gene, CDR1 is SQVTM and CDR2 is ANQGSEA.

The chain links TRBV4-3 to TRBJ1-2; 8 bases are shared with TRBD1. CDR3 length equals 15 residues. With V trimmed by 1 base and J by 4 bases, 5 bases remained unmatched. Looked up from germline, CDR1 is LGHNA and CDR2 is YSLEER. The CDR3 DNA reads as TGCGCCAGCAGCCAAGGGACAGGGACCAGCTATGGCTACACCTTC. As protein: CASSQGTGTSYGYTF.

To note about this clone: This may be a read error, as it is one base from a much larger clone. The chain couples TRBV5-8 to TRBJ2-7; D uncertain. CDR3 length: 12 residues. Germline CDR1 SGHTS, CDR2 YDEGEE. V dropped 2 bases and J dropped 2 bases, with 5 bases sitting between them. The chain's CDR3 is CASSFGAYEQYF. The CDR3 nucleotides are TGTGCCAGCAGCTTTGGGGCCTACGAGCAGTACTTC.